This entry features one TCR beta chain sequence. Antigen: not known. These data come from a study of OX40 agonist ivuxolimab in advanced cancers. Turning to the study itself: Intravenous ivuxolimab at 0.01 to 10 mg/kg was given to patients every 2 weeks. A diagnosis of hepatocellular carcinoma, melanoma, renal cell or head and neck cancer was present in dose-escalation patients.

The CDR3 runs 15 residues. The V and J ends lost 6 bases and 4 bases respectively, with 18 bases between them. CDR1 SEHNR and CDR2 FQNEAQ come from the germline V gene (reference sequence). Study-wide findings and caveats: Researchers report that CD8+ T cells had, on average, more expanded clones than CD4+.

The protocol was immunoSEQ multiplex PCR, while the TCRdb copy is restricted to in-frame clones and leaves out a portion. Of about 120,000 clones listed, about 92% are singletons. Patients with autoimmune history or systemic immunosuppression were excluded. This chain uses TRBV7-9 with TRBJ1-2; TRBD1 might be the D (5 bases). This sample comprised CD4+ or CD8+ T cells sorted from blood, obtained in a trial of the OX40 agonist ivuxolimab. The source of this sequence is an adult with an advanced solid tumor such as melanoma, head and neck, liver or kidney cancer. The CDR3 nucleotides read TGTGCCAGCAGTGATGCCCCCAGGGCTGGCTATGGCTACACCTTC. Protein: CASSDAPRAGYGYTF.